The following is a T cell receptor (beta chain) sequence with its context. Its antigen is unidentified. This specimen comes from a study of type 1 regulatory T cells. Germline CDR1 and CDR2: DFQATT and SNEGSKA (reference sequence). Trimming at V came to 3 bases and at J to 2 bases, leaving 4 bases not matched to a gene. This CDR3 region has 14 residues. TCRdb re-derived calls from the reads in MiXCR, one entry per CDR3 protein. The sample has about 71,000 distinct CDR3 sequences; less than 25% are singletons. General study results and limits: Type 1 regulatory T cells had a more restricted TCR repertoire than non-type 1 regulatory T cells.

What was sequenced was cultured type 1 regulatory T (Tr1) cells, either the whole culture or a sorted fraction (not recorded which). This clonotype originated in a human donor in good health. This sequence joins TRBV20-1 and TRBJ2-3; the match to TRBD2 covers 8 bases. CDR3 loop: CSASLAGYTDTQYF. In nucleotides, the CDR3 is TGCAGTGCTAGCCTAGCGGGCTACACAGATACGCAGTATTTT.